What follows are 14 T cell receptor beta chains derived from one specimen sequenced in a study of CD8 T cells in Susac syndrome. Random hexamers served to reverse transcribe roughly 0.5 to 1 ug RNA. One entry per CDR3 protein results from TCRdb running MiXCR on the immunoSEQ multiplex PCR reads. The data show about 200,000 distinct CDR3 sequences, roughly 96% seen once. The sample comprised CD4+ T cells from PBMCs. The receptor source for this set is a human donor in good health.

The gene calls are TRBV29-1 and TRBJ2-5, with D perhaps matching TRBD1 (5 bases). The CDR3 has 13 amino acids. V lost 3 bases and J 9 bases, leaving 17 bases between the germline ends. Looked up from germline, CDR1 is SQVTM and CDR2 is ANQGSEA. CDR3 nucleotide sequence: TGCAGCGTTGAGAAACCCTCAGGGCTCGCCCAGTACTTC. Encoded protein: CSVEKPSGLAQYF.

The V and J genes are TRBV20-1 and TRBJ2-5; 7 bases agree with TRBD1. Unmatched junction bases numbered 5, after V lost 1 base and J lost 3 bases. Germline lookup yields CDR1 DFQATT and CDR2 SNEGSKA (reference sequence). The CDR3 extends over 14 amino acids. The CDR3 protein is CSARVPGTEETQYF. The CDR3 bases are TGCAGTGCTAGAGTTCCCGGGACAGAAGAGACCCAGTACTTC.

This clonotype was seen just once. The CDR3: CASSQGTGVRNEQFF. The DNA of the CDR3 is TGCGCCAGCAGCCAAGGCACAGGGGTTCGGAATGAGCAGTTCTTC. The gene calls are TRBV4-1 and TRBJ2-1, with 7 bases lining up with TRBD1. V lost 1 base to trimming and J lost 7 bases; unmatched junction nucleotides: 7. Germline-derived CDR1 and CDR2 are MGHRA and YSYEKL. This CDR3 is built from 15 residues.

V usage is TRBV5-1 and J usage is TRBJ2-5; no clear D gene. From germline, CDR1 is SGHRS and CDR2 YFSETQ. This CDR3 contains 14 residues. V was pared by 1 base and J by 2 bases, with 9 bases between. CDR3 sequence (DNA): TGCGCCAGCAGCTTGTTTCGAGGTCAAGAGACCCAGTACTTC. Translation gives CASSLFRGQETQYF.

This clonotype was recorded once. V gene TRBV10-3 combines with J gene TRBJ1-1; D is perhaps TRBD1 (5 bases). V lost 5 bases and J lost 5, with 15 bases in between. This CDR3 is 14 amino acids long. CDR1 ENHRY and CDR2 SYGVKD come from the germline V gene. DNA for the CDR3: TGTGCCATCAGTTCCGCGAGGGGTGGGACTGAAGCTTTCTTT. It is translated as CAISSARGGTEAFF.

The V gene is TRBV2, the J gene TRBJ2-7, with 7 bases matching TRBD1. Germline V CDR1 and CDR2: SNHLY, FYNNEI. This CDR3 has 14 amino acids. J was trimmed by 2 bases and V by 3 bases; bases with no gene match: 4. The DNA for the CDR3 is TGTGCCAGCAGTGAGCGGACAGGTCCCTACGAGCAGTACTTC. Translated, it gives CASSERTGPYEQYF.

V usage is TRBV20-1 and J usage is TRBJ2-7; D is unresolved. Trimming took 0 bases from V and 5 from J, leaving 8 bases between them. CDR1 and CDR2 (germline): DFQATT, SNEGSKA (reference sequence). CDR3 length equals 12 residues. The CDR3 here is CSARDPLDEQYV. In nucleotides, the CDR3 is TGCAGTGCTAGAGATCCTTTGGACGAGCAGTACGTC.

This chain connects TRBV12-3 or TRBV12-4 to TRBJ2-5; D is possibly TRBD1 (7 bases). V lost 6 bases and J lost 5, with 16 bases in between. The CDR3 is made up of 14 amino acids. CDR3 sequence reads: CASSPTGAGETQYF. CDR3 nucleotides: TGTGCCAGCAGCCCCACAGGGGCGGGGGAGACCCAGTACTTC.

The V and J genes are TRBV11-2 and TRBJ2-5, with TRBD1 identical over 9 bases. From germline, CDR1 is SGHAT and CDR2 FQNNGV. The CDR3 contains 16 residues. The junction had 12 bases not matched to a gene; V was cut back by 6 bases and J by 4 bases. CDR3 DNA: TGTGCCAGCAGGCGTCCGGGACAGGGAAGGGGAGAGACCCAGTACTTC. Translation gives CASRRPGQGRGETQYF.

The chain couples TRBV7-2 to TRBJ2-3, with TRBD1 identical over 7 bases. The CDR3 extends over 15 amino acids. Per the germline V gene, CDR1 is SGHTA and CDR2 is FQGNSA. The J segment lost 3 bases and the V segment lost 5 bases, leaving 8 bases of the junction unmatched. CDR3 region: CASSPQGMGTDTQYF. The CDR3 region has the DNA TGTGCCAGCAGCCCACAGGGGATGGGGACAGATACGCAGTATTTT. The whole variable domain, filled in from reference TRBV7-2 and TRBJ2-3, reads GAGVSQSPSNKVTEKGKDVELRCDPISGHTALYWYRQSLGQGLEFLIYFQGNSAPDKSGLPSDRFSAERTGGSVSTLTIQRTQQEDSAVYLCASSPQGMGTDTQYFGPGTRLTVL.

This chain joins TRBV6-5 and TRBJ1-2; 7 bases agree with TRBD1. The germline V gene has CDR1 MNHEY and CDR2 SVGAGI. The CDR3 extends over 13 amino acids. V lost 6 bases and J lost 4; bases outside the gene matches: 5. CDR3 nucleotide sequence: TGTGCCAGCAGGACAGGGTTCTTCTATGGCTACACCTTC. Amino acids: CASRTGFFYGYTF.

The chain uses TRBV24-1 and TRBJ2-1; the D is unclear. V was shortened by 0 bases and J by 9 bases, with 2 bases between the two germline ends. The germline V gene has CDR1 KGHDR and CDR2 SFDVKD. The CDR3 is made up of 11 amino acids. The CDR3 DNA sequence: TGTGCCACCAGTGATTTGGGTGAGCAGTTCTTC. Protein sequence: CATSDLGEQFF.

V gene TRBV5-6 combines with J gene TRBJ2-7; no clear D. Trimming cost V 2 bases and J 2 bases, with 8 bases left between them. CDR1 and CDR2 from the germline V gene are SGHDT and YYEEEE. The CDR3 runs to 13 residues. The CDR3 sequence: CASSFRLPYEQYF. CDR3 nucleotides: TGTGCCAGCAGCTTCAGGTTGCCCTACGAGCAGTACTTC.

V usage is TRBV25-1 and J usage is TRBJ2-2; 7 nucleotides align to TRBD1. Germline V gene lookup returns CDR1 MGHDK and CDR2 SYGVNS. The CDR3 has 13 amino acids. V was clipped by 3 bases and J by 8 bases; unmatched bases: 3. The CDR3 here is CASSEHRGGELFF. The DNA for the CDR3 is TGTGCCAGCAGTGAGCACAGGGGTGGGGAGCTGTTTTTT.